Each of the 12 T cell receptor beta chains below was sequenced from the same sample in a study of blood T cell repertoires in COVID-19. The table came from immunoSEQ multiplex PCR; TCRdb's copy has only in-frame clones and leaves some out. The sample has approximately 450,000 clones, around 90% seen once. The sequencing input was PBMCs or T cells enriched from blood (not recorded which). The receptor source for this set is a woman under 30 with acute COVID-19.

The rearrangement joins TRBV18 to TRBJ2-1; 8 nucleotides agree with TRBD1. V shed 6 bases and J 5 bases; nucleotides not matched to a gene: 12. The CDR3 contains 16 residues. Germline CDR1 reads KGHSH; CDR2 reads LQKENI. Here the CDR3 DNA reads TGTGCCAGCTCCCCGCTAACAGGGGGAAGGAACAATGAGCAGTTCTTC. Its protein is CASSPLTGGRNNEQFF. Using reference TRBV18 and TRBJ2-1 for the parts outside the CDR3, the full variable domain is NAGVMQNPRHLVRRRGQEARLRCSPMKGHSHVYWYRQLPEEGLKFMVYLQKENIIDESGMPKERFSAEFPKEGPSILRIQQVVRGDSAAYFCASSPLTGGRNNEQFFGPGTRLTVL.

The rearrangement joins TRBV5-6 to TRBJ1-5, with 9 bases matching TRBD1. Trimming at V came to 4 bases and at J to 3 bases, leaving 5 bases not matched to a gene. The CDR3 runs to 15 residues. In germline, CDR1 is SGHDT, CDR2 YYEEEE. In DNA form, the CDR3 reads TGTGCCAGCAGCAGCCGGGACAGGGCCAATCAGCCCCAGCATTTT. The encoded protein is CASSSRDRANQPQHF.

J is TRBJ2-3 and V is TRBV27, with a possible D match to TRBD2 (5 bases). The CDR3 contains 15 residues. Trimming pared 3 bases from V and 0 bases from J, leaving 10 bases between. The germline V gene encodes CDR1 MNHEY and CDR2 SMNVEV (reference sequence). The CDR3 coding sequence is TGTGCCAGCAGTTTCTCAGCGGCTAGCACAGATACGCAGTATTTT. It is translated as CASSFSAASTDTQYF.

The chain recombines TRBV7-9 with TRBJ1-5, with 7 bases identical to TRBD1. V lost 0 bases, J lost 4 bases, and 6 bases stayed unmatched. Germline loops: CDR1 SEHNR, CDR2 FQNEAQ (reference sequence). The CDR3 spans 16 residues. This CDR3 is CASSLAGQEVNQPQHF. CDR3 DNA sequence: TGTGCCAGCAGCTTAGCCGGACAGGAAGTAAATCAGCCCCAGCATTTT.

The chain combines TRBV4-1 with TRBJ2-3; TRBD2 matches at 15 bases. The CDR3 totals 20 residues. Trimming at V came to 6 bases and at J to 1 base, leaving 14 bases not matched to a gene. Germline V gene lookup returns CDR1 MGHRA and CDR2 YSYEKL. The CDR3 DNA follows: TGCGCCAGCAGGCCCGGGGGACTAGCGGGGGGAATGAGAGGCACAGATACGCAGTATTTT. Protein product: CASRPGGLAGGMRGTDTQYF.

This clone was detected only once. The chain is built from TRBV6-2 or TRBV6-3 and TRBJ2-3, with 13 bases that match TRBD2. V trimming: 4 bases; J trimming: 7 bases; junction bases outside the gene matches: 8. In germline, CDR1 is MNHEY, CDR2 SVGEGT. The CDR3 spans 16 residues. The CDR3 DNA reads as TGTGCCAGCAGTTCGGGACTAGCGGGACCGGTAAATACGCAGTATTTT. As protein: CASSSGLAGPVNTQYF.

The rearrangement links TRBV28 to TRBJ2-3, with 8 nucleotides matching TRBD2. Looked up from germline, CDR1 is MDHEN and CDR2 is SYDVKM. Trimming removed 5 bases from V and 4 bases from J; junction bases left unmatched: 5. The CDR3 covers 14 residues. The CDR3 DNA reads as TGTGCCAGCAGTCAAGCGGGAGTGTCAGATACGCAGTATTTT. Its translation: CASSQAGVSDTQYF.

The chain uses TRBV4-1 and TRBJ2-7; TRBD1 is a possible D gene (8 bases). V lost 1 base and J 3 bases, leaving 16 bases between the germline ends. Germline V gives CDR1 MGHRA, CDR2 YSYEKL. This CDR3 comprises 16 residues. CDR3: CASSQGGGQAYYEQYF. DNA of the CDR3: TGCGCCAGCAGCCAAGGGGGGGGACAGGCATACTACGAGCAGTACTTC.

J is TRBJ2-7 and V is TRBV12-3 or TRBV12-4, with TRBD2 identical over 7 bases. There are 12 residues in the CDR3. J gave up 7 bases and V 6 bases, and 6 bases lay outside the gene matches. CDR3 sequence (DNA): TGTGCCAGCAGGGGAGGGCTAAGGGAGCAGTACTTC. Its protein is CASRGGLREQYF.

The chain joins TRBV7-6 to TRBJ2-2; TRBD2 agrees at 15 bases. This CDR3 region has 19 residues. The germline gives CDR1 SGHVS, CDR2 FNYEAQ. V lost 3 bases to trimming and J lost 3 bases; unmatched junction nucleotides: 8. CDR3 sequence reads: CASSFGLAGGTRDTGELFF. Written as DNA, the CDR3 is TGTGCCAGCAGCTTCGGACTAGCGGGAGGGACAAGGGACACCGGGGAGCTGTTTTTT. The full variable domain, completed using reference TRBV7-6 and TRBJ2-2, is GAGVSQSPRYKVTKRGQDVALRCDPISGHVSLYWYRQALGQGPEFLTYFNYEAQQDKSGLPNDRFSAERPEGSISTLTIQRTEQRDSAMYRCASSFGLAGGTRDTGELFFGEGSRLTVL.

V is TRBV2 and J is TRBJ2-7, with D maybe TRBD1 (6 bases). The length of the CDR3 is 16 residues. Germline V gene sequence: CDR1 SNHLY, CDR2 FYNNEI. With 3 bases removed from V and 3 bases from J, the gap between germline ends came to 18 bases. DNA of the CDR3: TGTGCCAGCAGTGATGTCGGGGCAGGGGAAGGCTACGAGCAGTACTTC. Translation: CASSDVGAGEGYEQYF. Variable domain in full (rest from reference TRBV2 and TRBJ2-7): EPEVTQTPSHQVTQMGQEVILRCVPISNHLYFYWYRQILGQKVEFLVSFYNNEISEKSEIFDDQFSVERPDGSNFTLKIRSTKLEDSAMYFCASSDVGAGEGYEQYFGPGTRLTVT.

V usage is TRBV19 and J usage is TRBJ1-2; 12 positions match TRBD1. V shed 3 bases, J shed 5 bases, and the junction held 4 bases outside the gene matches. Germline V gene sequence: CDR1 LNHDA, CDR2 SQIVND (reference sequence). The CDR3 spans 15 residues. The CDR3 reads CASSIGDRGPYGYTF. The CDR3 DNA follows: TGTGCCAGTAGTATTGGGGACAGGGGGCCTTATGGCTACACCTTC.